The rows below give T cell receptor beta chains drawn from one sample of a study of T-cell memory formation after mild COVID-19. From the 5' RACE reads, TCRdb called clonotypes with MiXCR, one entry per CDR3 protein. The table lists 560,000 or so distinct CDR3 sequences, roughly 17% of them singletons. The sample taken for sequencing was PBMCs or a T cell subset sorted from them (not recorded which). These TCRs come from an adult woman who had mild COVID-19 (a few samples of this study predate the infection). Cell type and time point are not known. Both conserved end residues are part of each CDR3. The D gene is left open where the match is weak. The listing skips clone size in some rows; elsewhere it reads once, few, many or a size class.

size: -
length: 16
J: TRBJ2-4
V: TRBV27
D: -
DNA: TGTGCCAGCAGCTCTTCAGGGGTTGGGGCCAAAAACATTCAGTACTTC
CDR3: CASSSSGVGAKNIQYF

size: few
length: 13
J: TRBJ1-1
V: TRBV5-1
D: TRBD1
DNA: TGCGCCAGCAGGAAGGGACAGGGGACTGAAGCTTTCTTT
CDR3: CASRKGQGTEAFF

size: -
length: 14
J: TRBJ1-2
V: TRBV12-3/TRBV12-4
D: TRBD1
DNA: TGTGCCAGCATCCTTGGGACAGGAGGCTATGGCTACACCTTC
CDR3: CASILGTGGYGYTF

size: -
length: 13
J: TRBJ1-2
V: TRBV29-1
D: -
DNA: TGCAGCGTTGTAGTCAGGGGATACTATGGCTACACCTTC
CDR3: CSVVVRGYYGYTF

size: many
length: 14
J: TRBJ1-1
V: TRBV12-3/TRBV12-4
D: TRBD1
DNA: TGTGCCAGCAGCCCCCAGGGGGTTCGGACTGAAGCTTTCTTT
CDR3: CASSPQGVRTEAFF

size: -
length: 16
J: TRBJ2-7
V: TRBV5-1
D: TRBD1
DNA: TGCGCCACCAGCCCTGAGGCAGGGGGCCCCCTCTACGAGCAGTACTTC
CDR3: CATSPEAGGPLYEQYF

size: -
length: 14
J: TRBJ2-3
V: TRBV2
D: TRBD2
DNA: TGTGCCAGCAGTGTGGCGGGGGGGGCAGATACGCAGTATTTT
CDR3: CASSVAGGADTQYF

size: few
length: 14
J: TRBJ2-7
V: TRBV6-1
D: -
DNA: TGTGCCAGCAGATTCCCGGGACGGAGTTTGGGGTGGTACTTC
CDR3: CASRFPGRSLGWYF

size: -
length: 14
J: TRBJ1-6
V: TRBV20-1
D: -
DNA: TGCAGTGCTAGAGCGGGAAGCCTCGATTCACCCCTCCACTTT
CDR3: CSARAGSLDSPLHF

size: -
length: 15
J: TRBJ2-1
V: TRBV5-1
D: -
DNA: TGCGCCAGCAGCTCCGGACAGTATACCTACAATGAGCAGTTCTTC
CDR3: CASSSGQYTYNEQFF

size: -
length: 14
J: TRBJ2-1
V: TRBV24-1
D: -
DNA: TGTGCCACTAGAGGGGCCGGGTCCTACAATGAGCAGTTCTTC
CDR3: CATRGAGSYNEQFF

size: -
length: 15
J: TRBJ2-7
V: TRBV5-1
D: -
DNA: TGCGCCAGCAGCTTGCTGACAGGTCACTCCTACGAGCAGTACTTC
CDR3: CASSLLTGHSYEQYF